This entry lists 13 T cell receptor beta chains sequenced from one sample in a study of blood T cell repertoires in COVID-19. The table came from immunoSEQ multiplex PCR; TCRdb's copy has only in-frame clones and leaves some out. This table holds around 92,000 clones, approximately 74% found once. The sequenced material came from peripheral blood. The source is a man in his 70s with COVID-19, enrolled during active disease.

The chain has TRBV10-3 and TRBJ1-4; D perhaps matches TRBD1 (5 bases). Trimming cost V 7 bases and J 3 bases, with 15 bases left between them. The CDR3 runs to 15 residues. Germline V gene sequence: CDR1 ENHRY, CDR2 SYGVKD. CDR3 in amino acids: CAITPGRGSNEKLFF. As DNA, the CDR3 is TGTGCCATCACCCCAGGGAGGGGCTCTAATGAAAAACTGTTTTTT.

This clone came up many times. The CDR3 coding sequence is TGTGCCAGCAGCTTAGATCGGTTCACTGAAGCTTTCTTT. This translates into CASSLDRFTEAFF. The chain couples TRBV7-2 to TRBJ1-1, with D hard to call. The CDR3 length is 13 residues. Trimming removed 1 base from V and 4 bases from J, with 7 bases in between. Germline V gene sequence: CDR1 SGHTA, CDR2 FQGNSA.

V is TRBV24-1 and J is TRBJ1-2, with a possible D match to TRBD1 (6 bases). Germline CDR1 KGHDR, CDR2 SFDVKD. The CDR3 totals 14 residues. Trimming cost V 3 bases and J 5 bases, with 12 bases left between them. The CDR3 loop is CATSDHRDMYGYTF. CDR3 DNA sequence: TGTGCCACCAGTGATCATCGGGACATGTATGGCTACACCTTC.

This rearrangement joins TRBV28 to TRBJ1-4, with D perhaps matching TRBD1 (6 bases). Germline CDR1 is MDHEN and CDR2 is SYDVKM. The CDR3 loop spans 15 amino acids. V was pared by 1 base and J by 6 bases, with 12 bases between. Here the CDR3 DNA reads TGTGCCAGCAGTTTATTGGGGGCCCAGGATGAAAAACTGTTTTTT. Translating gives CASSLLGAQDEKLFF.

The chain joins TRBV3-1 (or the pseudogene TRBV3-2) to TRBJ2-3, with 13 bases identical to TRBD2. The CDR3 is 17 amino acids. V lost 4 bases, J lost 1 base, and 5 bases stayed unmatched. The germline CDR1 and CDR2 sequences are LGHDT and YNNKEL (reference sequence). CDR3: CASSPRTSGSGTDTQYF. CDR3 in DNA: TGTGCCAGCAGCCCCAGGACTAGCGGGAGTGGCACAGATACGCAGTATTTT.

The genes are TRBV27 and TRBJ2-1, with 9 bases lining up with TRBD1. Trimming cost V 5 bases and J 8 bases; bases outside gene matches: 4. This CDR3 is built from 13 residues. Germline V lookup: CDR1 MNHEY, CDR2 SMNVEV (reference sequence). Written as DNA, the CDR3 is TGTGCCAGCAGTATAACAGGGGGCTATGAGCAGTTCTTC. This sequence encodes CASSITGGYEQFF.

This sequence joins TRBV18 and TRBJ2-1; maybe TRBD1 (6 bases). CDR3 length equals 13 residues. CDR1 and CDR2 (germline): KGHSH, LQKENI. Between the trimmed V and J ends, which lost 7 bases and 10 bases, there was a span of 17 bases. The CDR3 DNA follows: TGTGCCAGCTTACCCGACAGGTTTCGAGAGCAGTTCTTC. It yields the protein CASLPDRFREQFF.

The gene calls are TRBV19 and TRBJ2-5, with a weak D call TRBD1 (5 bases). Germline lookup yields CDR1 LNHDA and CDR2 SQIVND (reference sequence). This CDR3 spans 14 amino acids. V was clipped by 1 base and J by 5 bases, with 11 bases between them. In DNA form, the CDR3 reads TGTGCCAGTAGTATAGGCCAGGGATGGGAGACCCAGTACTTC. Translating it yields CASSIGQGWETQYF.

In DNA form, the CDR3 reads TGTGCCTGGAGCTACTTCAACACTGAAGCTTTCTTT. It is translated as CAWSYFNTEAFF. The V and J genes are TRBV30 and TRBJ1-1; no clear D. This CDR3 spans 12 amino acids. Germline CDR1 reads GTSNPN; CDR2 reads SVGIG (reference sequence). The ends were cut back, 3 bases at V and 2 bases at J, with 7 bases in the middle.

This clone was picked up one time. The V call is TRBV3-1 (or the pseudogene TRBV3-2), the J call TRBJ1-1; D is perhaps TRBD1 (6 bases). Germline CDR1 reads LGHDT; CDR2 reads YNNKEL (reference sequence). The CDR3 extends over 12 amino acids. V gave up 3 bases and J gave up 7 bases, with 9 bases separating them. The CDR3 DNA follows: TGTGCCAGCAGCCAGATGGACAGTGAAGCTTTCTTT. The encoded protein is CASSQMDSEAFF.

The CDR3 DNA sequence: TGTGCCAGCAGCTTGCTATTAACCGGGGAGCTGTTTTTT. The encoded protein is CASSLLLTGELFF. This chain connects TRBV5-4 to TRBJ2-2, with D hard to call. The germline gives CDR1 SGHNT, CDR2 YYREEE (reference sequence). V lost 1 base and J 5 bases, leaving 6 bases between the germline ends. The CDR3 runs to 13 residues.

The V call is TRBV21-1, the J call TRBJ2-7; TRBD1, the D gene given by the table, was not confirmed from the DNA. TRBV21-1 corresponds to a pseudogene. This CDR3 region has 15 residues. The CDR3 DNA reads as TGTGCCAGCAGCAAAGCTCCCCAACAGGTATGGGAGCAGTACTTC. Residues: CASSKAPQQVWEQYF.

The rearrangement uses TRBV4-2 and TRBJ1-2; D is possibly TRBD1 (5 bases). V dropped 4 bases and J dropped 2 bases, with 14 bases sitting between them. Germline V CDR1 and CDR2: LGHNA, YNFKEQ. CDR3 length: 15 amino acids. The CDR3 is CASSLTAGGNYGYTF. The CDR3 DNA follows: TGTGCCAGCAGCCTCACGGCGGGGGGAAACTATGGCTACACCTTC.